This T cell receptor beta chain was recorded in a study of early T cells in non-severe SARS-CoV-2 infection. Background on the study: The authors sequenced bulk RNA from unsorted whole blood, leaving chains unpaired. Study outcomes and limitations: Matches to VDJdb favored anti-spike CD8 responses and missed private and CD4 specificities.

This clonotype has only a few counts. As yet, its antigen is unknown. Unique molecular identifiers were affixed to single, distinct cDNA molecules. MiXCR, applied by TCRdb to the 5' RACE reads, yields one record per CDR3 protein. Counted here are tens of thousands of distinct CDR3 sequences, about 5.7% occurring once; the ten biggest clones make up 14%. The source is an adult who was a healthcare worker with PCR-confirmed SARS-CoV-2 infection or an uninfected control (not recorded which). The material was whole blood, obtained at baseline.

Written as DNA, the CDR3 is TGTGCCAGCAGCCAGGGGGCTACCTACGAGCAGTACTTC. The encoded protein is CASSQGATYEQYF. The chain carries TRBV7-8 and TRBJ2-7; TRBD1 aligns across 8 bases. The CDR3 consists of 13 residues. V dropped 5 bases and J dropped 2; count of bases not matched to a gene: 2. Looked up from germline, CDR1 is SGHVS and CDR2 is FQNEAQ.